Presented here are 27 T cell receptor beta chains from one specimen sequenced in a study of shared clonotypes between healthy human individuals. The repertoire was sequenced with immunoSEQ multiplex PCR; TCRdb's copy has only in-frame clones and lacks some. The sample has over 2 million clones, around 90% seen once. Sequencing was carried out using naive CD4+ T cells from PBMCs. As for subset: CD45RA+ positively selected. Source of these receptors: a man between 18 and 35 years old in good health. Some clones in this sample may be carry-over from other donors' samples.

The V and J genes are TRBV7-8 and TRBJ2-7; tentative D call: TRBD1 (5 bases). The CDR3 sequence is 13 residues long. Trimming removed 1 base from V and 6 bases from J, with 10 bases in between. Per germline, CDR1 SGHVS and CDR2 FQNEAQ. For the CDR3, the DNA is TGTGCCAGCAGCTTAGTTCTAGGGGTCGAGCAGTACTTC. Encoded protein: CASSLVLGVEQYF.

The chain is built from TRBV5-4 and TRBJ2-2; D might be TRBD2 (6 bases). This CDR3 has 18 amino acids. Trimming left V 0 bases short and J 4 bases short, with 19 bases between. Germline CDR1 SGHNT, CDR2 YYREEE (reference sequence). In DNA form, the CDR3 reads TGTGCCAGCAGCTTGGGACTGACTAGGGGTGTGGGCACCGGGGAGCTGTTTTTT. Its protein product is CASSLGLTRGVGTGELFF.

CDR3: CASSQDRGPTFSYEQYF. The CDR3 DNA reads as TGTGCCAGCAGCCAGGACAGGGGCCCTACATTCTCCTACGAGCAGTACTTC. The chain links TRBV28 to TRBJ2-7, with 9 bases that match TRBD1. The CDR3 is 17 amino acids. J gave up 0 bases and V 6 bases, and 12 bases lay outside the gene matches. The germline V gene encodes CDR1 MDHEN and CDR2 SYDVKM. Full variable domain (outside the CDR3, taken from reference TRBV28 and TRBJ2-7): DVKVTQSSRYLVKRTGEKVFLECVQDMDHENMFWYRQDPGLGLRLIYFSYDVKMKEKGDIPEGYSVSREKKERFSLILESASTNQTSMYLCASSQDRGPTFSYEQYFGPGTRLTVT.

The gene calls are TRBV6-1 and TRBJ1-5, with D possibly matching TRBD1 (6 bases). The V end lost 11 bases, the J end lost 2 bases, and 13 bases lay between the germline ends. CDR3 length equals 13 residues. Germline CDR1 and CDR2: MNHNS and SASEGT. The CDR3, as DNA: TGTGCCTCGGCAAGGGGGGGCAATCAGCCCCAGCATTTT. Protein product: CASARGGNQPQHF.

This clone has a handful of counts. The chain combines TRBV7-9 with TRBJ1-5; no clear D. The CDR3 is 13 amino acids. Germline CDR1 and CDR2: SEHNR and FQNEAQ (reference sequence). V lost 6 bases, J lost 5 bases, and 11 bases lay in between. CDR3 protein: CASSLTPDQPQHF. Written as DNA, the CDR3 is TGTGCCAGCAGTCTCACCCCAGATCAGCCCCAGCATTTT.

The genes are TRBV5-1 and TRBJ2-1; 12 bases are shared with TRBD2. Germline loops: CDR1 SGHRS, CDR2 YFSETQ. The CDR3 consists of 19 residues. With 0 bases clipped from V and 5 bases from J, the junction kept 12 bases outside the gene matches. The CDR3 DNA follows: TGCGCCAGCAGCTTGGGACTAGCGGGAGCCCGGAGATTGGACAATGAGCAGTTCTTC. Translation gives CASSLGLAGARRLDNEQFF.

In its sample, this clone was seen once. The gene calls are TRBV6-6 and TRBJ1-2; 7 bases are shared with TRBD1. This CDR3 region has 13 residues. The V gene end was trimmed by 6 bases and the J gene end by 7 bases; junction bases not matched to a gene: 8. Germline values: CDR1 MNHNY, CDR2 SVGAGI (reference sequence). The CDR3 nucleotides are TGTGCCAGCAGCTGGGACAGAATGGGTGGCTACACCTTC. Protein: CASSWDRMGGYTF.

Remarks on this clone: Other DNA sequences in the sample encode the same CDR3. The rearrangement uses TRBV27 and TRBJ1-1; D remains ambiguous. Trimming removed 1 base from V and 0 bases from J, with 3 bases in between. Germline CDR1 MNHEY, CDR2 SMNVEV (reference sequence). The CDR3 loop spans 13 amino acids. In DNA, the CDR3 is TGTGCCAGCAGTTTATTCCTGAACACTGAAGCTTTCTTT. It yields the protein CASSLFLNTEAFF.

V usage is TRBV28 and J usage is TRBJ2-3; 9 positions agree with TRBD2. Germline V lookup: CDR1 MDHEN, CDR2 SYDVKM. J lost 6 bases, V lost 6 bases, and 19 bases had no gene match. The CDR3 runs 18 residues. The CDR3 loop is CASSRGVGLASESDTQYF. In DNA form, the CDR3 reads TGTGCCAGCAGCCGAGGCGTAGGACTAGCGTCAGAGTCGGATACGCAGTATTTT.

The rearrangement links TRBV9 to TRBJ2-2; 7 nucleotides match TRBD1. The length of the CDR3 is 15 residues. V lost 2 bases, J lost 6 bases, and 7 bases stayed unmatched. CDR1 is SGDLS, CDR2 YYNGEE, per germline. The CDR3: CASSVAGTASGELFF. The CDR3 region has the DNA TGTGCCAGCAGCGTCGCCGGGACAGCCTCCGGGGAGCTGTTTTTT.

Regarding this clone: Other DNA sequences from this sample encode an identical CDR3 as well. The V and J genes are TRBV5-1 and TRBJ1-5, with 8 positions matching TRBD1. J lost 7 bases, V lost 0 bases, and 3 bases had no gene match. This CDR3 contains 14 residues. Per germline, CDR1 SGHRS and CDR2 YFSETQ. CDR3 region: CASSLAGGGQPQHF. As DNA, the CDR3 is TGCGCCAGCAGCTTGGCAGGGGGCGGACAGCCCCAGCATTTT.

This CDR3 reads CASSSGQGGTDTQYF. CDR3 coding DNA: TGTGCCAGCAGCTCGGGACAGGGGGGAACAGATACGCAGTATTTT. V is TRBV7-3 and J is TRBJ2-3; 11 nucleotides agree with TRBD1. Unmatched junction bases numbered 3, after V lost 4 bases and J lost 3 bases. Germline CDR1 reads SGHTA; CDR2 reads FQGTGA. This CDR3 comprises 15 residues.

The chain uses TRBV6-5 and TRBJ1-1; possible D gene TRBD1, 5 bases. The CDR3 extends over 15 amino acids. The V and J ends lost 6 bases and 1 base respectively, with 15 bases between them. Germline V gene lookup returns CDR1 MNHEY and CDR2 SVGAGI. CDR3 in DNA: TGTGCCAGCAGCTCTACCATGGGGGGGAACACTGAAGCTTTCTTT. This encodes CASSSTMGGNTEAFF.

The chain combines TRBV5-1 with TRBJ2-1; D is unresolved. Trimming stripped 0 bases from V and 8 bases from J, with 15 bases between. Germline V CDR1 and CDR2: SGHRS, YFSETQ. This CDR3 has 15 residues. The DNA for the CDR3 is TGCGCCAGCAGCTTGGGTCTAGTTGTGGTCGATGAGCAGTTCTTC. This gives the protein CASSLGLVVVDEQFF.

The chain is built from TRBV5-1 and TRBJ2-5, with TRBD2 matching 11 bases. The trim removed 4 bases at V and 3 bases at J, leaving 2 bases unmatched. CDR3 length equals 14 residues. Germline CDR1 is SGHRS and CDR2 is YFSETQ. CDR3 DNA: TGCGCCAGCAGCGTAGCGGGAGGGAAAGAGACCCAGTACTTC. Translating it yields CASSVAGGKETQYF. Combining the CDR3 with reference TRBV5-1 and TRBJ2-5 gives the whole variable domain KAGVTQTPRYLIKTRGQQVTLSCSPISGHRSVSWYQQTPGQGLQFLFEYFSETQRNKGNFPGRFSGRQFSNSRSEMNVSTLELGDSALYLCASSVAGGKETQYFGPGTRLLVL.

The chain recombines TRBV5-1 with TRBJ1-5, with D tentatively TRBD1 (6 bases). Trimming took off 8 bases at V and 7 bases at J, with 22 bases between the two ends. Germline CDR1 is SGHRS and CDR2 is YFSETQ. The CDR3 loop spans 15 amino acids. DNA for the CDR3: TGCGCCAGAGCCAGCCAGGGGAAAGGTTGGCAGCCCCAGCATTTT. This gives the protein CARASQGKGWQPQHF.

The CDR3 DNA follows: TGCGCCAGCAGCCCGACCCAGATTACCGGGGAGCTGTTTTTT. Its protein is CASSPTQITGELFF. The J gene is TRBJ2-2, the V gene TRBV5-1; D is undetermined. The germline V gene encodes CDR1 SGHRS and CDR2 YFSETQ. V shed 4 bases and J shed 5 bases, with 12 bases lying between them. There are 14 residues in the CDR3.

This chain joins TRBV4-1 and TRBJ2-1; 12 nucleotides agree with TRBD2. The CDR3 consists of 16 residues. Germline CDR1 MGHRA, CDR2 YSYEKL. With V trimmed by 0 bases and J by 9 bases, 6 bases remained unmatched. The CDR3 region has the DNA TGCGCCAGCAGCCAAGAGACTAGCGGGAGAGTGGGTGAGCAGTTCTTC. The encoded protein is CASSQETSGRVGEQFF.

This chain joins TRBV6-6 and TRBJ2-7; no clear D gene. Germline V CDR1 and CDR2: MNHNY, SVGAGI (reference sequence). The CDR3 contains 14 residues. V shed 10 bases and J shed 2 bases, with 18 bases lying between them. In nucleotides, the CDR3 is TGTGCCATCGCGGCTGGACCCCTAACCTACGAGCAGTACTTC. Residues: CAIAAGPLTYEQYF.

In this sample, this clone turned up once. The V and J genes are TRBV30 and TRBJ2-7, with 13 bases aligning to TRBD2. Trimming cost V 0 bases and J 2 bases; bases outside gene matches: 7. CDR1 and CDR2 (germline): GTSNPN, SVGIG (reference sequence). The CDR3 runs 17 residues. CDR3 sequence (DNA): TGTGCCTGGAGTGTACGGTTGGGACTAGCGGGGACCTACGAGCAGTACTTC. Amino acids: CAWSVRLGLAGTYEQYF.

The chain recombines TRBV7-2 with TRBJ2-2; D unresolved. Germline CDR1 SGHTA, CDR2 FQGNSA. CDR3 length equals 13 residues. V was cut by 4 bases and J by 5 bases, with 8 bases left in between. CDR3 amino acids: CASSSLSTGELFF. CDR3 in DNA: TGTGCCAGCAGCTCGCTGTCAACCGGGGAGCTGTTTTTT.

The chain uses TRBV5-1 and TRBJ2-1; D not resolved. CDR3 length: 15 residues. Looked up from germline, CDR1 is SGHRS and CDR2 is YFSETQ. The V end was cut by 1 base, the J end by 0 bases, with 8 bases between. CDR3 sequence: CASSLNGYSYNEQFF. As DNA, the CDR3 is TGCGCCAGCAGCTTGAACGGCTACTCCTACAATGAGCAGTTCTTC.

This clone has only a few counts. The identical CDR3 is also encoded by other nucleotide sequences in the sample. The CDR3 region is CASSSPGQGFYEQYF. CDR3 DNA sequence: TGTGCCAGCAGTTCTCCGGGACAGGGTTTCTACGAGCAGTACTTC. The chain is built from TRBV27 and TRBJ2-7; 9 nucleotides line up with TRBD1. The CDR3 has 15 amino acids. Germline loops: CDR1 MNHEY, CDR2 SMNVEV (reference sequence). The ends lost 4 bases at V and 3 bases at J; junction bases unmatched: 7.

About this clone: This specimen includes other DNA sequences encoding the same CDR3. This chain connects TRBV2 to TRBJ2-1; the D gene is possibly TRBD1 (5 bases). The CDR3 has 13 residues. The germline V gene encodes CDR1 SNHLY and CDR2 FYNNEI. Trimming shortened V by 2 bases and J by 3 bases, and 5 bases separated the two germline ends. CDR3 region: CASSEQGYNEQFF. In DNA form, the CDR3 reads TGTGCCAGCAGTGAACAGGGCTACAATGAGCAGTTCTTC.

The CDR3 DNA is TGTGCCAGCAGTCCGCGGGGTTATAGCAATCAGCCCCAGCATTTT. It translates to CASSPRGYSNQPQHF. The V gene is TRBV6-6, the J gene TRBJ1-5, with unresolved D. The V gene lost 5 bases and the J gene lost 0 bases, with 11 bases spanning the gap. Germline V gives CDR1 MNHNY, CDR2 SVGAGI (reference sequence). This CDR3 comprises 15 residues.

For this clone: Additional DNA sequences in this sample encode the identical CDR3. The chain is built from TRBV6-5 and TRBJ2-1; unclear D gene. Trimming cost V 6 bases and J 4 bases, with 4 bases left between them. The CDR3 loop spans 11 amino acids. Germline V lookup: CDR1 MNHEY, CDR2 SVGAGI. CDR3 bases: TGTGCCAGCAGACTGTACAATGAGCAGTTCTTC. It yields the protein CASRLYNEQFF.

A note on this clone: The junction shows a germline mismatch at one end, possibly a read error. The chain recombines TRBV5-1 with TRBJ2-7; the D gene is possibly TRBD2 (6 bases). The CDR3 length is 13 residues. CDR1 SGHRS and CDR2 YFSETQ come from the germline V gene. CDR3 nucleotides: TGCGCCAGCAGCTTGAATTTCGGGGGAGATCGTTCTTTC. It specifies CASSLNFGGDRSF.